This entry lists 9 T cell receptor beta chains sequenced from one sample in a study of shared clonotypes between healthy human individuals. Generated by immunoSEQ multiplex PCR, the TCRdb table keeps only in-frame clones and is missing some. The sample has around 750,000 clones, approximately 79% seen once; the top ten hold less than 2%. Material for sequencing was memory CD4+ T cells sorted from blood. The subset was: CD45RA-negative fraction. These receptors were obtained from a woman in her twenties or thirties in good health.

The V and J genes are TRBV6-4 and TRBJ2-1; a possible D gene is TRBD2 (6 bases). The CDR3 has 12 amino acids. In germline, CDR1 is MRHNA, CDR2 SNTAGT. The germline V and J ends were trimmed by 3 bases and 12 bases, with 12 bases remaining between them. In nucleotides, the CDR3 is TGTGCCAGCAGTGATTTGGGAGGACTGCAGTTCTTC. It codes for CASSDLGGLQFF.

The rearrangement joins TRBV2 to TRBJ2-7; 7 positions agree with TRBD1. The CDR3 extends over 13 amino acids. Trimming cost V 6 bases and J 5 bases; bases outside gene matches: 7. The germline CDR1 and CDR2 sequences are SNHLY and FYNNEI. CDR3 region: CASSQDRYHEQYF. The CDR3 coding sequence is TGTGCCAGCAGCCAGGACAGGTACCACGAGCAGTACTTC. The variable domain in full, with the rest retrieved from reference TRBV2 and TRBJ2-7, is EPEVTQTPSHQVTQMGQEVILRCVPISNHLYFYWYRQILGQKVEFLVSFYNNEISEKSEIFDDQFSVERPDGSNFTLKIRSTKLEDSAMYFCASSQDRYHEQYFGPGTRLTVT.

A note on this clone: Other DNA sequences within the sample encode an identical CDR3. The V and J genes are TRBV20-1 and TRBJ2-7; D not resolved. The CDR3 extends over 10 amino acids. The ends were cut back, 3 bases at V and 4 bases at J, with 4 bases in the middle. Germline CDR1 is DFQATT and CDR2 is SNEGSKA (reference sequence). The chain's CDR3 is CSASGYEQYF. The CDR3 nucleotides are TGCAGTGCTAGCGGATACGAGCAGTACTTC.

This chain joins TRBV28 and TRBJ2-7; D perhaps matches TRBD1 (5 bases). Germline CDR1 MDHEN, CDR2 SYDVKM. Trimming took 2 bases from V and 6 from J, leaving 11 bases between them. This CDR3 is built from 13 residues. The CDR3 DNA reads as TGTGCCAGCAGTTTAAACAGGACCCCCGAGCAGTACTTC. This encodes CASSLNRTPEQYF.

The chain has TRBV18 and TRBJ1-5; TRBD1 aligns across 8 bases. Trimming took 3 bases from V and 6 from J; bases not matched to a gene: 10. Germline V gives CDR1 KGHSH, CDR2 LQKENI. The CDR3 covers 16 residues. CDR3 sequence (DNA): TGTGCCAGCTCACCCCGCACGACAGGGGAGGGTCAGCCCCAGCATTTT. It is translated as CASSPRTTGEGQPQHF.

This clone was seen only a few times. The CDR3 DNA sequence: TGTGCCAGCAGCCTTGGGACAGCGAACACCGGGGAGCTGTTTTTT. Its translation is CASSLGTANTGELFF. The V call is TRBV6-1, the J call TRBJ2-2, with TRBD1 matching over 7 bases. V dropped 6 bases and J dropped 0; count of bases not matched to a gene: 4. The CDR3 consists of 15 residues. Germline CDR1 and CDR2: MNHNS and SASEGT.

This chain connects TRBV6-1 to TRBJ1-5, with D unresolved. This CDR3 region has 13 residues. The V gene lost 7 bases and the J gene lost 5 bases, with 12 bases spanning the gap. CDR1 and CDR2 from the germline V gene are MNHNS and SASEGT. This CDR3 is CASNAGGDQPQHF. DNA for the CDR3: TGTGCCAGCAATGCGGGTGGGGATCAGCCCCAGCATTTT.

The V gene is TRBV27, the J gene TRBJ1-4; D unclear. The CDR3 spans 15 residues. Deletions cut 8 bases from V and 3 bases from J, with 16 bases between. Germline V lookup: CDR1 MNHEY, CDR2 SMNVEV (reference sequence). The CDR3 sequence is CASRVGGLANEKLFF. For the CDR3, the DNA is TGTGCCAGCCGAGTGGGAGGTTTGGCTAATGAAAAACTGTTTTTT.

The V gene is TRBV13, the J gene TRBJ2-7, with 7 bases lining up with TRBD2. The trim removed 5 bases at V and 6 bases at J, leaving 13 bases unmatched. This CDR3 is built from 15 residues. The germline CDR1 and CDR2 sequences are PRHDT and FYEKMQ (reference sequence). The CDR3 loop reads CASSPGGGLVGEQYF. CDR3 sequence (DNA): TGTGCCAGCAGCCCGGGGGGAGGACTAGTTGGCGAGCAGTACTTC. Looking up the rest from reference TRBV13 and TRBJ2-7 gives the full variable domain: AAGVIQSPRHLIKEKRETATLKCYPIPRHDTVYWYQQGPGQDPQFLISFYEKMQSDKGSIPDRFSAQQFSDYHSELNMSSLELGDSALYFCASSPGGGLVGEQYFGPGTRLTVT.